The entry that follows covers one T cell receptor beta chain sequence. A second PCR of about 7 to 11 cycles used a sample-barcoded 5' primer and a J-beta primer mix. Each CDR3 protein is one row after TCRdb ran MiXCR on the 5' RACE reads. The table lists over 450,000 distinct CDR3 sequences, about 24% of them singletons. The data are from a study of blood T cells in healthy people across ages. V shed 1 base and J shed 3 bases, with 6 bases lying between them. Germline-derived CDR1 and CDR2 are SGHVS and FNYEAQ. The CDR3 covers 13 residues. The sample also formed part of further work on T cells of mothers and their children. As reported in that work: The donor cohort consisted of a few healthy Caucasian mothers and their six children. When the second PCR was run, its M1S primer added sample barcodes and 2-4 random nucleotides.

This chain joins TRBV7-6 and TRBJ1-2; D unclear. What was sequenced was blood. The sequence derives from a boy younger than 18 in good health. The CDR3 reads CASSLGRYYGYTF. The CDR3, as DNA: TGTGCCAGCAGCTTAGGGAGGTACTATGGCTACACCTTC.